Each of the 24 T cell receptor beta chains below was sequenced from the same sample in a study of CD8+CD57+ T cells in acquired aplastic anemia. According to the study, genomic DNA was the template for TCR beta VDJ and CDR3 profiling. TCRdb redid the calling of the reads with MiXCR, one entry per CDR3 protein. Among fewer than 200,000 distinct CDR3 sequences listed, about three fifths were seen once. The sample taken for sequencing was sorted CD4+, CD8+, or CD8+CD57+ T cells (not recorded which) from PBMCs. All receptors come from a human donor in good health.

The CDR3 reads CASSLTASGSYNEQFF. Here the CDR3 DNA reads TGTGCCAGCAGCTTAACGGCTAGCGGGAGCTACAATGAGCAGTTCTTC. The chain links TRBV7-3 to TRBJ2-1; the match to TRBD2 covers 10 bases. Germline V gene data show CDR1 as SGHTA and CDR2 as FQGTGA. V dropped 0 bases and J dropped 3; count of bases not matched to a gene: 2. This CDR3 region has 16 residues.

In this sample, this clonotype turned up many times. The chain links TRBV6-1 to TRBJ2-7, with D perhaps matching TRBD1 (6 bases). The germline V and J ends were trimmed by 10 bases and 4 bases, with 11 bases remaining between them. CDR3 length equals 11 residues. Germline loops: CDR1 MNHNS, CDR2 SASEGT. The DNA of the CDR3 is TGTGCCACCGAACAGGGTTACGAGCAGTACTTC. Its translation: CATEQGYEQYF.

The rearrangement uses TRBV9 and TRBJ2-6; 11 bases map to TRBD1. The CDR3 contains 17 residues. CDR1 is SGDLS and CDR2 is YYNGEE in the germline V gene. Unmatched junction bases numbered 5, after V lost 4 bases and J lost 2 bases. CDR3 loop: CASSKGQGGAGANVLTF. The CDR3 DNA reads as TGTGCCAGCAGCAAGGGACAGGGGGGAGCTGGGGCCAACGTCCTGACTTTC.

The chain links TRBV20-1 to TRBJ1-5; 7 nucleotides align to TRBD1. In germline, CDR1 is DFQATT, CDR2 SNEGSKA (reference sequence). The CDR3 has 12 residues. V dropped 5 bases and J dropped 6; count of bases not matched to a gene: 4. In DNA, the CDR3 is TGCAGTGCTCAGGGGGGTGGTCAGCCCCAGCATTTT. Protein: CSAQGGGQPQHF.

The count of this clonotype is one. The rearrangement links TRBV6-6 to TRBJ1-6, with D unresolved. The CDR3 runs 13 residues. Trimming removed 7 bases at V and 9 bases at J, with 13 bases between. Germline CDR1 MNHNY, CDR2 SVGAGI (reference sequence). The CDR3 bases are TGTGCCAGCACCCTCGGGGAAGGTTCACCCCTCCACTTT. As protein: CASTLGEGSPLHF.

J is TRBJ1-2 and V is TRBV20-1; possibly TRBD1 for D (6 bases). The CDR3 has 13 amino acids. Germline values: CDR1 DFQATT, CDR2 SNEGSKA (reference sequence). V lost 6 bases and J 4 bases, leaving 15 bases between the germline ends. CDR3 amino acids: CSAAETGPYGYTF. DNA for the CDR3: TGCAGTGCCGCAGAGACAGGTCCCTATGGCTACACCTTC.

This chain connects TRBV20-1 to TRBJ1-5; D uncertain. Trimming cost V 0 bases and J 7 bases, with 10 bases left between them. The CDR3 loop spans 13 amino acids. Germline values: CDR1 DFQATT, CDR2 SNEGSKA (reference sequence). CDR3 region: CSARDYREQPQHF. CDR3 nucleotides: TGCAGTGCTAGAGACTACCGGGAGCAGCCCCAGCATTTT.

The CDR3 DNA reads as TGCAGTGCTAGAGTCTCAGACAATGAGCAGTTCTTC. Translated, it gives CSARVSDNEQFF. V gene TRBV20-1 combines with J gene TRBJ2-1; D call uncertain. This CDR3 is built from 12 residues. Germline CDR1 DFQATT, CDR2 SNEGSKA (reference sequence). Trimming shortened V by 1 base and J by 5 bases, and 6 bases separated the two germline ends.

The rearrangement links TRBV25-1 to TRBJ2-5, with TRBD2 as a possible D gene (6 bases). V shed 2 bases and J shed 1 base, with 11 bases lying between them. CDR3 length: 15 residues. Germline CDR1 reads MGHDK; CDR2 reads SYGVNS. CDR3 bases: TGTGCCAGCAGTGAAGGGGGGACGGCCCAAGAGACCCAGTACTTC. This gives the protein CASSEGGTAQETQYF.

A note on this clonotype: At one end, the junction sequence differs from germline, possibly due to a read error. The chain has TRBV10-1 and TRBJ1-1, with D tentatively TRBD1 (5 bases). Germline values: CDR1 WNHNN, CDR2 SYGVQD (reference sequence). The CDR3 sequence is 15 residues long. CDR3 nucleotide sequence: TGTGCCAGCAGTTTAGTGCCGGGGGGGAACACTGAAGCTTTCTTT. Its translation: CASSLVPGGNTEAFF.

CDR3 coding DNA: TGTGCCAGCAGCAGACAGGGTGGCGAGCAGTACTTC. Its translation: CASSRQGGEQYF. The chain uses TRBV6-5 and TRBJ2-7; 7 bases map to TRBD1. Germline V CDR1 and CDR2: MNHEY, SVGAGI. V shed 6 bases, J shed 6 bases, and the junction held 5 bases outside the gene matches. There are 12 residues in the CDR3.

The rearrangement links TRBV29-1 to TRBJ2-2; D gene uncertain. Germline V gene sequence: CDR1 SQVTM, CDR2 ANQGSEA. The CDR3 is 14 residues long. Trimming cost V 2 bases and J 1 base, with 8 bases left between them. The CDR3 sequence is CSVESGGNTGELFF. CDR3 in DNA: TGCAGCGTTGAAAGTGGCGGGAACACCGGGGAGCTGTTTTTT.

The chain uses TRBV20-1 and TRBJ2-5; D not certain. This CDR3 comprises 12 residues. Germline lookup yields CDR1 DFQATT and CDR2 SNEGSKA (reference sequence). V was trimmed by 2 bases and J by 3 bases, leaving 7 bases between them. CDR3 in amino acids: CSARWGEETQYF. In DNA form, the CDR3 reads TGCAGTGCTAGATGGGGTGAAGAGACCCAGTACTTC.

This chain's CDR3 is CASSVGTSGGYEQFF. The CDR3 DNA follows: TGTGCCAGCAGCGTCGGGACTAGCGGGGGATATGAGCAGTTCTTC. The V and J genes are TRBV9 and TRBJ2-1; 14 positions match TRBD2. The CDR3 sequence is 15 residues long. CDR1 is SGDLS and CDR2 is YYNGEE in the germline V gene. The J segment lost 8 bases and the V segment lost 2 bases, leaving 3 bases of the junction unmatched.

On this clonotype itself: At one of its ends the junction is not consistent with the germline gene, which may arise from a read error. The chain is built from TRBV24-1 and TRBJ2-1; D not certain. The CDR3 sequence is 16 residues long. The germline V gene has CDR1 KGHDR and CDR2 SFDVKD. In DNA, the CDR3 is TGTGCCAGCAGTTTGCTGGATGTAGGCCGGCCTTATGAGCAGTTCTTC. Encoded protein: CASSLLDVGRPYEQFF.

V is TRBV19 and J is TRBJ1-5; perhaps TRBD1 as D (5 bases). Germline CDR1 LNHDA, CDR2 SQIVND (reference sequence). Trimming shortened V by 4 bases and J by 7 bases, and 20 bases separated the two germline ends. The CDR3 runs to 16 residues. The CDR3 DNA is TGTGCCAGTAGTAATGAGTACGGGGCCGGCGGACAGCCCCAGCATTTT. This sequence encodes CASSNEYGAGGQPQHF.

The gene calls are TRBV15 and TRBJ2-5; 10 bases align to TRBD2. Germline V lookup: CDR1 LNHNV, CDR2 YYDKDF (reference sequence). The CDR3 contains 19 residues. V gave up 0 bases and J gave up 0 bases; unmatched junction bases: 10. The CDR3 loop reads CATSRDQASGGRYQETQYF. The CDR3 nucleotides read TGTGCCACCAGCAGAGATCAGGCTAGCGGGGGCCGATACCAAGAGACCCAGTACTTC.

This rearrangement joins TRBV29-1 to TRBJ1-2; possibly TRBD1 for D (5 bases). The CDR3 extends over 12 amino acids. Trimming took 2 bases from V and 6 from J, leaving 10 bases between them. CDR1 is SQVTM, CDR2 ANQGSEA, per germline. CDR3 sequence: CSVEYGADGYTF. CDR3 sequence (DNA): TGCAGCGTTGAATATGGGGCCGATGGCTACACCTTC. Complete variable domain (other parts from reference TRBV29-1 and TRBJ1-2): SAVISQKPSRDICQRGTSLTIQCQVDSQVTMMFWYRQQPGQSLTLIATANQGSEATYESGFVIDKFPISRPNLTFSTLTVSNMSPEDSSIYLCSVEYGADGYTFGSGTRLTVV.

There are a few counts of this clonotype. The chain uses TRBV29-1 and TRBJ1-2; no definite D call. Germline assignment: CDR1 SQVTM and CDR2 ANQGSEA. The CDR3 consists of 13 residues. Trimming pared 5 bases from V and 2 bases from J, leaving 12 bases between. The CDR3 nucleotides are TGCAGCGTTCTGATCGGACGGAACTATGGCTACACCTTC. It yields the protein CSVLIGRNYGYTF.

This clonotype was recorded only once. The chain uses TRBV25-1 and TRBJ1-4; D may be TRBD1 (5 bases). Trimming removed 6 bases at V and 5 bases at J, with 16 bases between. Germline lookup yields CDR1 MGHDK and CDR2 SYGVNS. The CDR3 spans 15 residues. The CDR3 sequence: CASSLDTGGNEKLFF. CDR3 sequence (DNA): TGTGCCAGCAGCTTAGACACGGGGGGGAATGAAAAACTGTTTTTT.

This clonotype came up a few times. The V and J genes are TRBV2 and TRBJ2-5, with no clear D. Trimming removed 11 bases from V and 4 bases from J, with 17 bases in between. Germline values: CDR1 SNHLY, CDR2 FYNNEI. The CDR3 loop spans 13 amino acids. The CDR3 spells CASSKVLRETQYF. CDR3 sequence (DNA): TGTGCCTCATCTAAGGTGCTGCGAGAGACCCAGTACTTC.

The genes are TRBV2 and TRBJ1-5, with TRBD1 matching over 10 bases. V lost 6 bases, J lost 6 bases, and 5 bases stayed unmatched. CDR3 length equals 14 residues. CDR1 is SNHLY and CDR2 is FYNNEI in the germline V gene. The CDR3, as DNA: TGTGCCAGCAGCGAGACAGGGGGCGGTCAGCCCCAGCATTTT. Amino acids: CASSETGGGQPQHF.

This clonotype appeared a single time. V is TRBV13 and J is TRBJ1-6; 7 nucleotides agree with TRBD1. Germline V gene data show CDR1 as PRHDT and CDR2 as FYEKMQ (reference sequence). The CDR3 is 14 amino acids. The ends lost 3 bases at V and 8 bases at J; junction bases unmatched: 4. Here the CDR3 reads CASSFSTGDSPLHF. For the CDR3, the DNA is TGTGCCAGCAGCTTCTCCACAGGGGATTCACCCCTCCACTTT. The full variable domain, completed using reference TRBV13 and TRBJ1-6, is AAGVIQSPRHLIKEKRETATLKCYPIPRHDTVYWYQQGPGQDPQFLISFYEKMQSDKGSIPDRFSAQQFSDYHSELNMSSLELGDSALYFCASSFSTGDSPLHFGNGTRLTVT.

This clonotype has just a few counts. V gene TRBV2 combines with J gene TRBJ2-7; 10 positions match TRBD1. This CDR3 is built from 16 residues. Trimming removed 8 bases from V and 3 bases from J; junction bases left unmatched: 13. CDR1 SNHLY and CDR2 FYNNEI come from the germline V gene. The DNA of the CDR3 is TGTGCCAGCTCACCATCCTGGGGACAGGGGAACTACGAGCAGTACTTC. This translates into CASSPSWGQGNYEQYF. The entire variable domain, with the rest obtained from reference TRBV2 and TRBJ2-7, is as follows: EPEVTQTPSHQVTQMGQEVILRCVPISNHLYFYWYRQILGQKVEFLVSFYNNEISEKSEIFDDQFSVERPDGSNFTLKIRSTKLEDSAMYFCASSPSWGQGNYEQYFGPGTRLTVT.